The 23 T cell receptor beta chains below all came from one sample that was sequenced in a study of shared clonotypes between healthy human individuals. Using immunoSEQ multiplex PCR, the repertoire was profiled, and TCRdb retains in-frame clones only, with some absent. Of about 320,000 clones detected, around 86% appear once; the ten largest clones hold about a sixth. What was sequenced was memory CD8+ T cells sorted from blood. Described subset: CD45RO+ cells pooled with CCR7-negative TemRA cells. These receptors were obtained from a man between 18 and 29 years old in good health.

This clone was observed a single time. The chain carries TRBV19 and TRBJ1-5; maybe TRBD1 (5 bases). The ends were cut back, 2 bases at V and 11 bases at J, with 7 bases in the middle. This CDR3 is built from 11 residues. The germline V gene has CDR1 LNHDA and CDR2 SQIVND (reference sequence). The DNA of the CDR3 is TGTGCCAGTAGTATATGGGGGACCCAGCATTTT. Translation: CASSIWGTQHF.

The rearrangement joins TRBV5-6 to TRBJ2-2, with D perhaps matching TRBD2 (6 bases). This CDR3 is built from 16 residues. CDR1 is SGHDT, CDR2 YYEEEE, per germline. Deletions cut 3 bases from V and 5 bases from J, with 17 bases between. CDR3 in amino acids: CASSSEGRLWTGELFF. For the CDR3, the DNA is TGTGCCAGCAGCTCAGAGGGGAGGTTATGGACCGGGGAGCTGTTTTTT.

The chain combines TRBV6-1 with TRBJ1-1; 7 bases match TRBD1. Germline trimming cut 4 bases from V and 1 base from J; bases unmatched to any gene: 12. The CDR3 is 17 residues long. CDR1 is MNHNS and CDR2 is SASEGT in the germline V gene. CDR3 bases: TGTGCCAGCAGTGCCCCCTTAGACAGGGAGGGGAACACTGAAGCTTTCTTT. Its protein is CASSAPLDREGNTEAFF.

This chain connects TRBV7-9 to TRBJ2-7; D ambiguous. The germline V gene encodes CDR1 SEHNR and CDR2 FQNEAQ (reference sequence). V dropped 4 bases and J dropped 1 base, with 8 bases sitting between them. This CDR3 region has 13 residues. The CDR3 spells CASSSDRSYEQYF. The CDR3, as DNA: TGTGCCAGCAGCTCGGACCGATCCTACGAGCAGTACTTC. Full variable domain (missing parts from reference TRBV7-9 and TRBJ2-7): DTGVSQNPRHKITKRGQNVTFRCDPISEHNRLYWYRQTLGQGPEFLTYFQNEAQLEKSRLLSDRFSAERPKGSFSTLEIQRTEQGDSAMYLCASSSDRSYEQYFGPGTRLTVT.

In this sample, this clone turned up a few times. This sequence joins TRBV2 and TRBJ2-2; D is perhaps TRBD1 (5 bases). The CDR3 is made up of 13 amino acids. V lost 9 bases and J lost 0, with 8 bases in between. Germline CDR1 is SNHLY and CDR2 is FYNNEI. As DNA, the CDR3 is TGTGCCAGAGAGACAGCGAACACCGGGGAGCTGTTTTTT. This sequence encodes CARETANTGELFF.

This clone has a handful of counts. Other DNA sequences in the same sample also yield this CDR3. The rearrangement joins TRBV9 to TRBJ2-7; D might be TRBD1 (5 bases). The V end was cut by 3 bases, the J end by 4 bases, with 5 bases between. The CDR3 spans 11 residues. The germline CDR1 and CDR2 sequences are SGDLS and YYNGEE. The CDR3 sequence: CASSAGYEQYF. The DNA for the CDR3 is TGTGCCAGCAGCGCAGGGTACGAGCAGTACTTC.

The chain links TRBV27 to TRBJ2-5; the match to TRBD2 covers 8 bases. J was trimmed by 1 base and V by 1 base; bases with no gene match: 2. The CDR3 loop spans 15 amino acids. CDR1 and CDR2 from the germline V gene are MNHEY and SMNVEV (reference sequence). The CDR3 region has the DNA TGTGCCAGCAGTTTATTTGGGACTAGCCAAGAGACCCAGTACTTC. This sequence encodes CASSLFGTSQETQYF.

The rearrangement uses TRBV4-1 and TRBJ2-5; TRBD2 agrees at 9 bases. This CDR3 has 17 amino acids. Germline V gene data show CDR1 as MGHRA and CDR2 as YSYEKL. After removal of 3 bases from V and 5 bases from J, the junction contained 13 bases not matched to a gene. The CDR3 region has the DNA TGCGCCAGCAGCCAGGGGGCTATAGCGGGAGCCGGGGAGACCCAGTACTTC. This codes for CASSQGAIAGAGETQYF.

The chain joins TRBV7-2 to TRBJ1-2; possibly TRBD1 for D (6 bases). CDR3 size: 13 residues. V was shortened by 5 bases and J by 4 bases, with 11 bases between the two germline ends. Germline loops: CDR1 SGHTA, CDR2 FQGNSA. The CDR3 DNA reads TGTGCCAGCAGCATAGGACAGAGCTATGGCTACACCTTC. Translating gives CASSIGQSYGYTF. Filled out from reference TRBV7-2 and TRBJ1-2, the complete variable domain reads GAGVSQSPSNKVTEKGKDVELRCDPISGHTALYWYRQSLGQGLEFLIYFQGNSAPDKSGLPSDRFSAERTGGSVSTLTIQRTQQEDSAVYLCASSIGQSYGYTFGSGTRLTVV.

This CDR3 is CASSLGGQDTQYF. For the CDR3, the DNA is TGTGCCAGCAGTTTGGGGGGGCAAGATACGCAGTATTTT. This rearrangement joins TRBV6-5 to TRBJ2-3; weak D call: TRBD2 (7 bases). The germline V gene encodes CDR1 MNHEY and CDR2 SVGAGI. The V end lost 4 bases, the J end lost 5 bases, and 10 bases lay between the germline ends. The CDR3 runs 13 residues.

This chain links TRBV29-1 with TRBJ1-2; TRBD1 is a possible D gene (5 bases). CDR1 is SQVTM, CDR2 ANQGSEA, per germline. V lost 3 bases to trimming and J lost 2 bases, with 10 bases between them. The CDR3 covers 13 residues. CDR3 in amino acids: CSVDRERNYGYTF. The CDR3 bases are TGCAGCGTTGACAGGGAAAGGAACTATGGCTACACCTTC.

This clone appeared a single time. The chain joins TRBV11-2 to TRBJ2-7, with 11 nucleotides matching TRBD2. The ends lost 5 bases at V and 4 bases at J; junction bases unmatched: 4. This CDR3 is 14 amino acids long. Germline V CDR1 and CDR2: SGHAT, FQNNGV. CDR3 in amino acids: CASSLTSGTYEQYF. CDR3 nucleotide sequence: TGTGCCAGCAGCCTGACTAGCGGGACATACGAGCAGTACTTC.

V and J are TRBV5-6 and TRBJ2-7, with a weak D call TRBD2 (5 bases). Germline V CDR1 and CDR2: SGHDT, YYEEEE. The CDR3 covers 13 residues. V was shortened by 3 bases and J by 2 bases, with 9 bases between the two germline ends. CDR3 region: CASSSGSAYEQYF. The CDR3 DNA follows: TGTGCCAGCAGCTCGGGGTCTGCCTACGAGCAGTACTTC. Complete variable domain (other parts from reference TRBV5-6 and TRBJ2-7): DAGVTQSPTHLIKTRGQQVTLRCSPKSGHDTVSWYQQALGQGPQFIFQYYEEEERQRGNFPDRFSGHQFPNYSSELNVNALLLGDSALYLCASSSGSAYEQYFGPGTRLTVT.

The gene calls are TRBV5-6 and TRBJ1-1; TRBD1 matches 10 bases. The CDR3 has 16 residues. Germline-derived CDR1 and CDR2 are SGHDT and YYEEEE. The ends lost 0 bases at V and 6 bases at J; junction bases unmatched: 8. CDR3 sequence reads: CASSLETTGGWAEAFF. DNA of the CDR3: TGTGCCAGCAGCTTGGAGACGACAGGGGGCTGGGCTGAAGCTTTCTTT.

This clone was seen just once. The chain employs TRBV13 and TRBJ2-1, with D maybe TRBD2 (5 bases). Trimming took off 2 bases at V and 8 bases at J, with 13 bases between the two ends. This CDR3 is built from 14 residues. The V gene's germline CDR1 is PRHDT and CDR2 FYEKMQ (reference sequence). CDR3 DNA sequence: TGTGCCAGCAGCTTAATCGGGGAAGCGGATGAGCAGTTCTTC. Its translation: CASSLIGEADEQFF.

The chain recombines TRBV6-5 with TRBJ1-2; D is perhaps TRBD1 (6 bases). V was shortened by 2 bases and J by 4 bases, with 8 bases between the two germline ends. From germline, CDR1 is MNHEY and CDR2 SVGAGI. The CDR3 is made up of 13 amino acids. In DNA, the CDR3 is TGTGCCAGCAGTTACGGGGGGCCCTATGGCTACACCTTC. Its protein is CASSYGGPYGYTF.

The V call is TRBV27, the J call TRBJ2-3, with 10 bases lining up with TRBD2. Germline CDR1 reads MNHEY; CDR2 reads SMNVEV (reference sequence). The CDR3 runs to 14 residues. V was pared by 6 bases and J by 0 bases, with 0 bases of the junction left unmatched. In DNA, the CDR3 is TGTGCCAGCAGACTAGCGGGGAGCACAGATACGCAGTATTTT. This sequence encodes CASRLAGSTDTQYF.

This clone was observed a handful of times. V usage is TRBV11-2 and J usage is TRBJ2-1; D gene unclear. V was cut by 0 bases and J by 4 bases, with 7 bases left in between. The length of the CDR3 is 14 residues. Germline loops: CDR1 SGHAT, CDR2 FQNNGV. The CDR3 spells CASSLEPDYNEQFF. In nucleotides, the CDR3 is TGTGCCAGCAGCTTAGAACCAGATTACAATGAGCAGTTCTTC.

The J gene is TRBJ2-3, the V gene TRBV4-1; no firm D call. This CDR3 is 19 amino acids long. The V and J ends lost 0 bases and 6 bases respectively, with 25 bases between them. Per germline, CDR1 MGHRA and CDR2 YSYEKL. DNA for the CDR3: TGCGCCAGCAGCCAAGACCCCAAGATTCCGCCTACGACTCATGATACGCAGTATTTT. Translated: CASSQDPKIPPTTHDTQYF.

V is TRBV7-8 and J is TRBJ2-6; D call uncertain. V lost 5 bases, J lost 0 bases, and 8 bases lay in between. The CDR3 has 15 amino acids. Germline CDR1 is SGHVS and CDR2 is FQNEAQ. CDR3 coding DNA: TGTGCCAGCAGCCCCCCAACCTCTGGGGCCAACGTCCTGACTTTC. It encodes CASSPPTSGANVLTF.

The chain joins TRBV30 to TRBJ2-3; D perhaps matches TRBD1 (6 bases). Trimming removed 0 bases from V and 13 bases from J, with 20 bases in between. CDR1 is GTSNPN and CDR2 is SVGIG in the germline V gene (reference sequence). The CDR3 sequence is 14 residues long. The CDR3 nucleotides read TGTGCCTGGAGTGTTGTACCAAACAGGGCCCACGAGTATTTT. This encodes CAWSVVPNRAHEYF.

A remark on this clone: One junction end does not reproduce the germline sequence, and a read error may be involved. The chain links TRBV7-7 to TRBJ2-7, with 7 bases aligning to TRBD1. The CDR3 is 15 amino acids. Germline loops: CDR1 SSHAT, CDR2 FNYEAQ (reference sequence). CDR3 in DNA: TGTGCTAGCAGCTTAATTGGACAGGTATCCTACGAGCAGTACTTC. Protein product: CASSLIGQVSYEQYF. Together with reference TRBV7-7 and TRBJ2-7, the CDR3 gives the full variable domain: GAGVSQSPRYKVTKRGQDVTLRCDPISSHATLYWYQQALGQGPEFLTYFNYEAQPDKSGLPSDRFSAERPEGSISTLTIQRTEQRDSAMYRCASSLIGQVSYEQYFGPGTRLTVT.

The J gene is TRBJ1-2, the V gene TRBV29-1; 7 bases match TRBD1. The J segment lost 1 base and the V segment lost 1 base, leaving 6 bases of the junction unmatched. This CDR3 is 15 amino acids long. Germline loops: CDR1 SQVTM, CDR2 ANQGSEA. The CDR3 nucleotides read TGCAGCGTTGAAGCCTCGGGGACAGATAACTATGGCTACACCTTC. Translating it yields CSVEASGTDNYGYTF.